Shown below are 14 T cell receptor beta chains from a single sample sequenced in a study of T-cell reconstitution after alpha-beta-depleted transplantation in children. The authors prepared the TCRbeta library with unique molecular identifiers. In TCRdb, the PCR reads were re-called with MiXCR into one record per CDR3 protein. The table lists 640,000 or so distinct CDR3 sequences, roughly 17% of them singletons. Sequencing used PBMCs from the stem cell graft donor, obtained from the stem cell graft. The source of these receptors is a human donor who donated a stem cell graft to a child with acute myeloid leukemia.

The chain employs TRBV11-2 and TRBJ2-7, with D perhaps TRBD2 (6 bases). Germline V CDR1 and CDR2: SGHAT, FQNNGV. This CDR3 contains 15 residues. V was cut by 2 bases and J by 2 bases, with 13 bases left in between. The CDR3 loop is CASSLMGSGAYEQYF. CDR3 bases: TGTGCCAGCAGCTTAATGGGGTCGGGGGCCTACGAGCAGTACTTC.

In this sample, this clonotype turned up many times. The J gene is TRBJ1-4, the V gene TRBV29-1, with D possibly TRBD1 on 5 matching bases. The CDR3 has 17 residues. V lost 5 bases, J lost 3 bases, and 22 bases lay in between. The germline CDR1 and CDR2 sequences are SQVTM and ANQGSEA. CDR3 nucleotide sequence: TGCAGCGTTCCTACCCAATTAGGAGGGGCGGCTAATGAAAAACTGTTTTTT. Amino acid sequence: CSVPTQLGGAANEKLFF.

At least ten counts were recorded for this clonotype. The chain carries TRBV11-2 and TRBJ2-7, with D perhaps TRBD1 (6 bases). Trimming removed 1 base from V and 4 bases from J, with 11 bases in between. CDR3 size: 14 residues. CDR1 is SGHAT, CDR2 FQNNGV, per germline. The chain's CDR3 is CASSLVEDSYEQYF. The CDR3 bases are TGTGCCAGCAGCTTAGTGGAGGACAGTTACGAGCAGTACTTC.

V gene TRBV11-2 combines with J gene TRBJ2-7, with 9 bases lining up with TRBD1. Germline V lookup: CDR1 SGHAT, CDR2 FQNNGV. The CDR3 loop spans 13 amino acids. The trim removed 7 bases at V and 7 bases at J, leaving 8 bases unmatched. CDR3 in amino acids: CASTRTGVGEQYF. DNA for the CDR3: TGTGCCAGCACCAGGACAGGGGTAGGTGAGCAGTACTTC. Variable domain in full (rest from reference TRBV11-2 and TRBJ2-7): EAGVAQSPRYKIIEKRQSVAFWCNPISGHATLYWYQQILGQGPKLLIQFQNNGVVDDSQLPKDRFSAERLKGVDSTLKIQPAKLEDSAVYLCASTRTGVGEQYFGPGTRLTVT.

The chain employs TRBV12-3 or TRBV12-4 and TRBJ2-6; TRBD1 matches 7 bases. The length of the CDR3 is 16 residues. The J segment lost 2 bases and the V segment lost 5 bases, leaving 6 bases of the junction unmatched. CDR3 in DNA: TGTGCCAGCAGTCCACCGCAGGGGGCTGGGGCCAACGTCCTGACTTTC. It yields the protein CASSPPQGAGANVLTF.

This clonotype has a count of ten or more. The chain has TRBV6-6 and TRBJ2-3, with D perhaps matching TRBD2 (5 bases). Trimming pared 4 bases from V and 4 bases from J, leaving 9 bases between. CDR3 size: 13 residues. Germline CDR1 MNHNY, CDR2 SVGAGI (reference sequence). This CDR3 reads CASSFAAADTQYF. The DNA for the CDR3 is TGTGCCAGCAGTTTCGCAGCGGCAGATACGCAGTATTTT.

The gene calls are TRBV5-1 and TRBJ2-2; tentatively, D is TRBD1 or TRBD2 (5 bases each). V was trimmed by 1 base and J by 4 bases, leaving 20 bases between them. The length of the CDR3 is 18 residues. Germline CDR1 reads SGHRS; CDR2 reads YFSETQ. The CDR3 region is CASSLPPAREWGTGELFF. The CDR3 DNA reads TGCGCCAGCAGCTTGCCCCCCGCCAGGGAGTGGGGCACCGGGGAGCTGTTTTTT.

This clonotype has only a few counts. The chain recombines TRBV6-2 or TRBV6-3 with TRBJ1-5; possibly TRBD1 for D (5 bases). Germline V gene lookup returns CDR1 MNHEY and CDR2 SVGEGT. CDR3 size: 13 residues. With 2 bases removed from V and 7 bases from J, the gap between germline ends came to 9 bases. The CDR3 is CASSYRGPQPQHF. In DNA, the CDR3 is TGTGCCAGCAGTTACAGGGGCCCCCAGCCCCAGCATTTT.

This clonotype was recorded once. The genes are TRBV28 and TRBJ1-5, with D tentatively TRBD1 (5 bases). The CDR3 contains 11 residues. From germline, CDR1 is MDHEN and CDR2 SYDVKM. V lost 5 bases and J lost 9, with 8 bases in between. The CDR3 protein is CASSHRGPQHF. Here the CDR3 DNA reads TGTGCCAGCAGTCATAGGGGGCCCCAGCATTTT.

Many counts were recorded for this clonotype. J is TRBJ1-1 and V is TRBV12-3 or TRBV12-4; D is perhaps TRBD1 (6 bases). The length of the CDR3 is 15 residues. Deletions cut 6 bases from V and 1 base from J, with 15 bases between. This chain's CDR3 is CASRPWTEKNTEAFF. The CDR3 DNA follows: TGTGCCAGCAGACCCTGGACAGAAAAGAACACTGAAGCTTTCTTT.

This clonotype has just a few counts. This chain uses TRBV29-1 with TRBJ1-2; 8 nucleotides match TRBD1. V lost 1 base and J lost 7; bases outside the gene matches: 8. Germline values: CDR1 SQVTM, CDR2 ANQGSEA. The CDR3 totals 14 residues. CDR3 sequence reads: CSVEAAGGKSGYTF. The CDR3 DNA reads as TGCAGCGTTGAAGCCGCAGGGGGCAAAAGTGGCTACACCTTC.

The chain recombines TRBV29-1 with TRBJ2-6; D unresolved. CDR1 and CDR2 (germline): SQVTM, ANQGSEA. The CDR3 covers 15 residues. Trimming took 5 bases from V and 0 from J, leaving 11 bases between them. The CDR3 sequence: CSVPVTGSGANVLTF. CDR3 sequence (DNA): TGCAGCGTTCCCGTGACCGGCTCTGGGGCCAACGTCCTGACTTTC.

This clonotype appeared many times. The chain is built from TRBV15 and TRBJ1-5; D unclear. Germline V gene lookup returns CDR1 LNHNV and CDR2 YYDKDF (reference sequence). The length of the CDR3 is 13 residues. V was clipped by 3 bases and J by 6 bases, with 9 bases between them. The CDR3 coding sequence is TGTGCCACCAGCAGGGCGCAAGGTCAGCCCCAGCATTTT. Translated: CATSRAQGQPQHF.

There are many counts of this clonotype. The gene calls are TRBV7-9 and TRBJ2-1; D is undetermined. In germline, CDR1 is SEHNR, CDR2 FQNEAQ (reference sequence). The CDR3 is 13 residues long. Trimming took 0 bases from V and 10 from J, leaving 10 bases between them. CDR3 sequence (DNA): TGTGCCAGCAGCTTAGCAAACCCCGACGAGCAGTTCTTC. The encoded protein is CASSLANPDEQFF.